The 3 T cell receptor beta chains below all came from one sample that was sequenced in a study of shared clonotypes between healthy human individuals. Sequenced by immunoSEQ multiplex PCR; TCRdb stores in-frame clones only, minus some. The data hold some 2,000,000 clones, with around 95% observed a single time. The sample consisted of naive CD4+ T cells sorted from blood. Noted subset: CD45RA+ positively selected. These receptors came from a young man in good health.

The rearrangement uses TRBV6-6 and TRBJ2-7, with 7 nucleotides matching TRBD2. The CDR3 runs to 14 residues. Germline V gives CDR1 MNHNY, CDR2 SVGAGI (reference sequence). Losses at the gene ends were 6 bases for V and 6 bases for J; bases not matched to a gene: 11. CDR3 coding DNA: TGTGCCAGCAGCCCCCCGGGCGGCGGGGGCGAGCAGTACTTC. Translated: CASSPPGGGGEQYF.

The chain is built from TRBV14 and TRBJ1-4; tentatively, D is TRBD1 (6 bases). The CDR3 is 17 amino acids. In germline, CDR1 is SGHDN, CDR2 FVKESK. V gave up 6 bases and J gave up 3 bases, with 20 bases separating them. This CDR3 reads CASSPGQGPQANEKLFF. The DNA of the CDR3 is TGTGCCAGCAGTCCCGGGCAGGGGCCTCAAGCTAATGAAAAACTGTTTTTT.

The CDR3 sequence: CASSPGDRNTEAFF. Written as DNA, the CDR3 is TGTGCCAGCAGTCCGGGTGACAGGAACACTGAAGCTTTCTTT. The gene calls are TRBV28 and TRBJ1-1, with D possibly being TRBD1 (5 bases). The CDR3 consists of 14 residues. Trimming pared 5 bases from V and 1 base from J, leaving 11 bases between. Germline V gene lookup returns CDR1 MDHEN and CDR2 SYDVKM.